The 7 T cell receptor beta chains given below trace back to one sample, sequenced in a study of OX40 agonist ivuxolimab in advanced cancers. Here immunoSEQ multiplex PCR was the method, and the copy in TCRdb shows in-frame clones only, minus some. Here the sample spans 13,000 or so clones, approximately 80% being singletons. The source was CD4+ or CD8+ T cells sorted from blood, collected in a trial of the OX40 agonist ivuxolimab. The origin of the receptors is an adult with an advanced solid tumor such as melanoma, head and neck, liver or kidney cancer.

The rearrangement joins TRBV7-8 to TRBJ2-7, with D tentatively TRBD1 or TRBD2 (5 bases each). The CDR3 spans 15 residues. CDR1 is SGHVS and CDR2 is FQNEAQ in the germline V gene. Trimming cost V 5 bases and J 4 bases, with 18 bases left between them. The CDR3 protein is CASSRSEGPRYEQYF. The CDR3 region has the DNA TGTGCCAGCAGCCGCTCTGAGGGGCCTCGGTACGAGCAGTACTTC.

The genes are TRBV11-3 and TRBJ2-1, with 7 bases that match TRBD2. Germline CDR1 SGHNT, CDR2 YENEEA. CDR3 length: 16 residues. The V gene end was trimmed by 3 bases and the J gene end by 4 bases; junction bases not matched to a gene: 9. CDR3 nucleotide sequence: TGTGCCAGCAGCTTGCAGGCTAGCGGACATTACAATGAGCAGTTCTTC. Translating gives CASSLQASGHYNEQFF.

The gene calls are TRBV9 and TRBJ2-7; 12 bases agree with TRBD2. The CDR3 has 15 amino acids. V lost 4 bases to trimming and J lost 3 bases; unmatched junction nucleotides: 5. Germline V gene data show CDR1 as SGDLS and CDR2 as YYNGEE. The CDR3 region has the DNA TGTGCCAGCAGCTCCCGGACTAGCGGGGACTACGAGCAGTACTTC. This codes for CASSSRTSGDYEQYF.

The chain has TRBV13 and TRBJ1-1, with TRBD1 as a possible D gene (6 bases). V lost 5 bases to trimming and J lost 5 bases, with 15 bases between them. In germline, CDR1 is PRHDT, CDR2 FYEKMQ (reference sequence). The CDR3 consists of 14 residues. The CDR3 coding sequence is TGTGCCAGCAGCCGTGGGGATCAGGGGACTGAAGCTTTCTTT. Protein: CASSRGDQGTEAFF.

This sequence joins TRBV7-9 and TRBJ2-7; unclear D gene. Deletions cut 1 base from V and 2 bases from J, with 9 bases between. Germline CDR1 is SEHNR and CDR2 is FQNEAQ (reference sequence). There are 14 residues in the CDR3. The DNA for the CDR3 is TGTGCCAGCAGCTTAGGGGAAGTGCCCTACGAGCAGTACTTC. It codes for CASSLGEVPYEQYF. The variable domain in full, completed from reference TRBV7-9 and TRBJ2-7, reads DTGVSQNPRHKITKRGQNVTFRCDPISEHNRLYWYRQTLGQGPEFLTYFQNEAQLEKSRLLSDRFSAERPKGSFSTLEIQRTEQGDSAMYLCASSLGEVPYEQYFGPGTRLTVT.

This rearrangement joins TRBV29-1 to TRBJ2-2; TRBD1 matches at 7 bases. Germline V gene lookup returns CDR1 SQVTM and CDR2 ANQGSEA. The CDR3 loop spans 13 amino acids. J lost 4 bases, V lost 6 bases, and 5 bases had no gene match. The CDR3 spells CSVGQRGTGELFF. CDR3 sequence (DNA): TGCAGCGTGGGACAGAGGGGCACCGGGGAGCTGTTTTTT.

The chain recombines TRBV11-2 with TRBJ2-1; either TRBD1 or TRBD2 may fit D (5 bases each). Per germline, CDR1 SGHAT and CDR2 FQNNGV. V was clipped by 4 bases and J by 8 bases, with 18 bases between them. This CDR3 comprises 15 residues. In DNA, the CDR3 is TGTGCCAGCAGCTCCCCGGGGTTGGGGCGGTATGAGCAGTTCTTC. It is translated as CASSSPGLGRYEQFF.